The clone carrying this T cell receptor (beta chain) has only one observation. This sample is part of a study of blood T cell repertoires in COVID-19. The CDR3 totals 15 residues. The V gene end was trimmed by 6 bases and the J gene end by 1 base; junction bases not matched to a gene: 7. Per germline, CDR1 MNHEY and CDR2 SVGAGI. The assay was immunoSEQ multiplex PCR, and TCRdb's table has in-frame clones only and misses some. The profile shows under 300,000 clones, 83% of them singletons. Material for sequencing was peripheral blood. This chain connects TRBV6-5 to TRBJ2-3, with 7 nucleotides matching TRBD2. The TCR originated in a man at least 80 years old with acute or convalescent COVID-19. In DNA, the CDR3 is TGTGCCAGCAGATTGACTAGCCTAGGCACAGATACGCAGTATTTT. This sequence encodes CASRLTSLGTDTQYF.